This is a list of T cell receptor beta chains from one sample in a study of tumor-infiltrating lymphocytes in localized non-small cell lung cancer. Sequenced by immunoSEQ multiplex PCR; TCRdb stores in-frame clones only, minus some. The sample records thousands of clones, roughly 79% being singletons. Sequencing input: uninvolved lung tissue not adjacent to the tumor. All receptors come from a human donor with non-small cell lung cancer. Each CDR3 is given with its conserved first and last residue. The D gene is left open where the match is weak. Some rows mark clone size as missing; the rest say once, few, many or name a class of expanded clone.

d_call	clone_size	v_call	j_call	cdr3_nt	cdr3_aa
-	-	TRBV13	TRBJ1-6	TGTGCCAGCAGCTTATCTTTCGACAGCGGTAAAGATAATTCACCCCTCCACTTT	CASSLSFDSGKDNSPLHF
-	-	TRBV27	TRBJ1-2	TGTGCCAGCAGTTTATGGGGTCTCAGGGACGACTATGGCTACACCTTC	CASSLWGLRDDYGYTF
-	-	TRBV28	TRBJ1-6	TGTGCCAGCAGTTTAGTGGTGCCTGGGGGGGATTCACCCCTCCACTTT	CASSLVVPGGDSPLHF
TRBD1	-	TRBV2	TRBJ2-2	TGTGCCAGCAATCCCGTAGGACAGGCGAGAGGTGACACCGGGGAGCTGTTTTTT	CASNPVGQARGDTGELFF
-	-	TRBV5-6	TRBJ2-1	TGTGCCAGCAGCTTGCGGGTGTCTAGCGTCTACAATGAGCAGTTCTTC	CASSLRVSSVYNEQFF
TRBD1	-	TRBV29-1	TRBJ1-2	TGCAGCGCCCGGACAGGGGTGGACTATGGCTACACCTTC	CSARTGVDYGYTF
-	-	TRBV2	TRBJ2-1	TGTGCCAGCGGGGGCAGCGGGGAGCAGTTCTTC	CASGGSGEQFF
-	-	TRBV5-5	TRBJ2-7	TGTGCCAGCAGCTTGGTTGAGGGTTGGTCCTACGAGCAGTACTTC	CASSLVEGWSYEQYF
TRBD2	-	TRBV6-5	TRBJ2-3	TGTGCCAGCAGTTACGGGGTAGCGGGACTCACAGATACGCAGTATTTT	CASSYGVAGLTDTQYF
TRBD1	-	TRBV9	TRBJ1-5	TGTGCCAGCAGCGCAGGGGGACCGACAGAAAATCAGCCCCAGCATTTT	CASSAGGPTENQPQHF
TRBD2	-	TRBV4-2	TRBJ2-1	TGTGCCAGCAGCCCACTAGCGGTACCCAATGAGCAGTTCTTC	CASSPLAVPNEQFF
TRBD1	-	TRBV5-5	TRBJ2-7	TGTGCCAGCAGCTTGGAAGGGACAGGGGGGTACGAGCAGTACTTC	CASSLEGTGGYEQYF
-	few	TRBV11-2	TRBJ1-2	TGTGCCAGCAGCACCCGACAGGCTAACTATGGCTACACCTTC	CASSTRQANYGYTF
TRBD1	-	TRBV4-1	TRBJ1-5	TGCGCCAGCAGCCAGCCGGGACAGCTCAGAGCCCAGCATTTT	CASSQPGQLRAQHF
-	-	TRBV30	TRBJ1-1	TGTGCCTGGAGTGCGAGGGGAGCTGAAGCTTTCTTT	CAWSARGAEAFF
TRBD1	-	TRBV7-6	TRBJ1-1	TGTGCCAGCAGCTTATCCCTGGACAGGGTTGGTCTGGGAGCTTTCTTT	CASSLSLDRVGLGAFF
-	-	TRBV25-1	TRBJ2-3	TGTGCCAGCAGAGCGGTAAGCGATACGCAGTATTTT	CASRAVSDTQYF
TRBD1	few	TRBV6-6	TRBJ1-1	TGTGCCAGCAGTTCCTCCAGGGGGCAGACTGAAGCTTTCTTT	CASSSSRGQTEAFF
TRBD1	-	TRBV19	TRBJ1-3	TGTGCCAGTAGTATTTATGTTGGACAGGGTGGAAACACCATATATTTT	CASSIYVGQGGNTIYF
-	-	TRBV2	TRBJ1-5	TGTGCCAGCAGTCCCCAGGGAGGGTTGGATCTGCCTCAGCCCCAGCATTTT	CASSPQGGLDLPQPQHF
-	once	TRBV11-3	TRBJ2-1	TGTGCCAGCAGCTTAGGGGGACGGGCTGAGCAGTTCTTC	CASSLGGRAEQFF
-	-	TRBV2	TRBJ2-5	TGTGCCAGCAGGGAGGGTGGGGAAGAGACCCAGTACTTC	CASREGGEETQYF
-	-	TRBV10-3	TRBJ2-7	TGTGCCATCAGTGAACCCCCGGCCGAGCAGTACTTC	CAISEPPAEQYF
TRBD2	-	TRBV9	TRBJ2-7	TGTGCCAGCAGCGCGACTAGCGGGACCTCGGCCGAGCAGTACTTC	CASSATSGTSAEQYF
-	-	TRBV5-4	TRBJ1-1	TGTGCCAGCAGCTTCACAGCGATGAACACTGAAGCTTTCTTT	CASSFTAMNTEAFF
-	-	TRBV2	TRBJ1-1	TGTGCCAGCAGACAGGGGAACACTGAAGCTTTCTTT	CASRQGNTEAFF
-	-	TRBV28	TRBJ1-1	TGTGCCAGCAGCCGCCTCCAGGGATGGGGCACTGAAGCTTTCTTT	CASSRLQGWGTEAFF
TRBD1	-	TRBV28	TRBJ1-2	TGTGCCAGCAAGGGGACAGGGGGCTACTATGGCTACACCTTC	CASKGTGGYYGYTF
-	-	TRBV5-4	TRBJ1-1	TGTGCCAGCAGTTTGATAGGGGCTCAAGGCACTGAAGCTTTCTTT	CASSLIGAQGTEAFF
-	-	TRBV5-4	TRBJ1-2	TGTGCCAGCAGCTTGAAAAATCATGGCTACACCTTC	CASSLKNHGYTF
-	few	TRBV5-6	TRBJ2-3	TGTGCCAGCAGCTTGTCTGATGATACGCAGTATTTT	CASSLSDDTQYF
-	-	TRBV7-2	TRBJ1-1	TGTGCCAGCAGCTTAGCGACGGGTACTGAAGCTTTCTTT	CASSLATGTEAFF
-	-	TRBV10-2	TRBJ2-3	TGCGCCAGCAGTGGGCCAGGGAGGACAGATACGCAGTATTTT	CASSGPGRTDTQYF
-	-	TRBV5-1	TRBJ2-7	TGCGCCAGCAGCTCCGGGACATGGGAGCAGTACTTC	CASSSGTWEQYF
-	-	TRBV27	TRBJ2-7	TGTGCCAGCAGTTTATCGATCGGCAGAACCTACGAGCAGTACTTC	CASSLSIGRTYEQYF
-	-	TRBV5-1	TRBJ1-3	TGCGCCAGCAGATCACGTCCCCAAGAAGCGGGCTCTGGAAACACCATATATTTT	CASRSRPQEAGSGNTIYF
-	-	TRBV30	TRBJ1-5	TGTGCCTGGAGTGGGGGGAGAGGGCAGCCCCAGCATTTT	CAWSGGRGQPQHF
-	-	TRBV7-3	TRBJ1-5	TGTGCCAGCTCCCAAGGAGGGTCGGAATCTCAGCCCCAGCATTTT	CASSQGGSESQPQHF
TRBD1	-	TRBV6-1	TRBJ2-7	TGTGCCAGCAGTGAGACAGGGGCTAAAAGCTCCTACGAGCAGTACTTC	CASSETGAKSSYEQYF
-	-	TRBV5-1	TRBJ1-3	TGCGCCAGCAGCTTGGACGGGACCTCTGGAAACACCATATATTTT	CASSLDGTSGNTIYF
TRBD1	-	TRBV6-5	TRBJ1-5	TGTGCCAGCAGTCGTGGACAGGGAGGTCAGCCCCAGCATTTT	CASSRGQGGQPQHF
TRBD1	-	TRBV7-3	TRBJ2-4	TGTGCCAGCAGCTTAAACAGGGGCGACATTCAGTACTTC	CASSLNRGDIQYF